This T cell receptor beta chain was identified during a study of vaccination and CD4 T cells after COVID-19. Study-level background: Convalescent donors: six male, four female; seven Caucasian, two Asian, one multiracial, two Hispanic.

Comment on this clonotype: Antigen specificity is unknown.

Germline CDR1 and CDR2: SEHNR and FQNEAQ (reference sequence). The CDR3 is made up of 14 amino acids. V lost 5 bases and J 4 bases, leaving 11 bases between the germline ends. Cultured CD4+ T-cell DNA underwent Oncomine TCR Beta short-read sequencing. TCRdb reprocessed the PCR reads via MiXCR and lists one record per CDR3 protein. The top ten hold 9.5% to 13% of the sample, which has some 18,000 distinct CDR3 sequences, roughly three fifths seen once. Documented treatment: approximately 9-day PBMC culture with coronavirus spike peptide pools or control peptides (ViraFEST assay). Specimen: CD4+ T cells from blood, cultured in vitro. This TCR was sampled from a human donor who had recovered from COVID-19. The chain carries TRBV7-9 and TRBJ2-2; D gene ambiguous. CDR3 amino acids: CASSPSGSTGELFF. The CDR3 bases are TGTGCCAGCAGCCCGTCGGGTAGCACCGGGGAGCTGTTTTTT.